This T cell receptor beta chain is from a study of cytomegalovirus exposure and HLA in healthy donors. Study-level background: Researchers previously reported finding about 110 million unique TCR beta sequences from 150 million to 200 million T cells. Study results and caveats: Within a later analysis, the majority of CMV-associated TCR beta chains appeared HLA-restricted. Association with HLA alleles at 0.05 false discovery rate was found for around 15,000 TCR beta sequences in a later analysis. A later analysis showed TCR association rates differing by HLA locus, peaking at DRB1 and lowest at HLA-C.

Germline V lookup: CDR1 SGHNT, CDR2 YYREEE (reference sequence). The V gene end was trimmed by 0 bases and the J gene end by 8 bases; junction bases not matched to a gene: 5. The CDR3 totals 16 residues. PCR employed 60 Vbeta and 13 Jbeta primers. Sequencing used immunoSEQ multiplex PCR; TCRdb keeps in-frame clones, though not all of them. The sample contains around 150,000 clones, about 66% of which appear only once. Concerning this clone: What it recognizes is unknown.

The rearrangement links TRBV5-4 to TRBJ2-1, with 13 bases that match TRBD2. The source of this sequence is a human donor in good health. Sequencing used PBMCs. DNA for the CDR3: TGTGCCAGCAGCTTGGGGACTAGCGGGAGCCGCGATGAGCAGTTCTTC. It is translated as CASSLGTSGSRDEQFF.